This entry describes one T cell receptor (beta chain). Its cognate antigen has yet to be identified. Base quality data are lacking; no much larger clone is found one base away. This record belongs to a study of T cell changes during pregnancy in multiple sclerosis (dated by TCRdb to about 2019). As for the study more broadly: The study looked at changes in the T cell repertoire across pregnancy in women with multiple sclerosis.

The germline V and J ends show losses of 4 bases and 1 base respectively, and no gene match explains 11 bases of the junction. The germline V gene gives CDR1 as MDHEN and CDR2 as SYDVKM. Measured from the cysteine to the phenylalanine, the CDR3 is 17 residues long. The CDR3 DNA has 51 bases and is translated from base 1. To prepare the library, the immunoSEQ multiplex PCR assay was applied. The table comes from immuneACCESS by way of TCRdb, which keeps in-frame sequences with V and J called. Part of the clones is missing from these tables; in studies checked, under half for an unresolved V gene and the rest for unknown reasons. Recorded for this sample are tens of thousands of clones; over 80% of them occurred a single time. The ten most abundant clones make up around 0.57% of the sample.

The sequence joins TRBV28 to TRBJ1-1, with TRBD1 identical over 8 junction bases. The receptor was isolated from a female donor with multiple sclerosis, enrolled in a pregnancy study. The material sequenced was CD4+ T cells from peripheral blood mononuclear cells, taken in the first trimester of pregnancy. The CDR3 amino acid sequence is: CASSSRQGIITNTEAFF. The DNA sequence is TGTGCCAGCAGTTCCAGACAGGGGATAATAACGAACACTGAAGCTTTCTTT.